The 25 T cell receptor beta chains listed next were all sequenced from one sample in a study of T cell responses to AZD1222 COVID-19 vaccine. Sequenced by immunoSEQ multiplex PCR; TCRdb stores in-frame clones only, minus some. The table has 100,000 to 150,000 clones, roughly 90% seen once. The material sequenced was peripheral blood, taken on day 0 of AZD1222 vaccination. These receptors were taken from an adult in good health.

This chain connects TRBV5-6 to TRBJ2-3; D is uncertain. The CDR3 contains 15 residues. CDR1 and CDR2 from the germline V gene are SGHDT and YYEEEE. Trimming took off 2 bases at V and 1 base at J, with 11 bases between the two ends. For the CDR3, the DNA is TGTGCCAGCAGCTTTGAGCTAGACGGCACAGATACGCAGTATTTT. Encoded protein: CASSFELDGTDTQYF.

CDR3: CASSEAPAPAGELFF. The CDR3 nucleotides read TGTGCCAGCAGCGAAGCCCCGGCCCCCGCCGGGGAGCTGTTTTTT. The chain combines TRBV7-7 with TRBJ2-2; D ambiguous. Trimming left V 5 bases short and J 6 bases short, with 16 bases between. The germline V gene has CDR1 SSHAT and CDR2 FNYEAQ (reference sequence). CDR3 length equals 15 residues.

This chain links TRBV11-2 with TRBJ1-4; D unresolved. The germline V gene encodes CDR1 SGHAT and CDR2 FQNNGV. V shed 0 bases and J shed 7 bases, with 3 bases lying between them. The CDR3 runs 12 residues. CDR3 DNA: TGTGCCAGCAGCTTAGATCGTGAAAAACTGTTTTTT. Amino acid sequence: CASSLDREKLFF.

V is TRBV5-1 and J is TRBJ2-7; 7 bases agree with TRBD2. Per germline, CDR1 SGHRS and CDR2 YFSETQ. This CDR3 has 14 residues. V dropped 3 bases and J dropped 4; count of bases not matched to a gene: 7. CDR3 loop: CASSSGLQLYEQYF. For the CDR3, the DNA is TGCGCCAGCAGCTCGGGACTACAGTTATACGAGCAGTACTTC.

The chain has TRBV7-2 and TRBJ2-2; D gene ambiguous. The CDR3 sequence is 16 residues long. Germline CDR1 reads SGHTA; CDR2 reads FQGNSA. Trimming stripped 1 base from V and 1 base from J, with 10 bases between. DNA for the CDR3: TGTGCCAGCAGCTTAGGGTGGCAGATGAACACCGGGGAGCTGTTTTTT. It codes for CASSLGWQMNTGELFF.

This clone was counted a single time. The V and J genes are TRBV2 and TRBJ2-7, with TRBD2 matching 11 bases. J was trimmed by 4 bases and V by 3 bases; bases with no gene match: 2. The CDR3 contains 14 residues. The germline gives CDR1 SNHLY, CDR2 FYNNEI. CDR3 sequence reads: CASSDSGRGYEQYF. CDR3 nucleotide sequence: TGTGCCAGCAGTGATAGCGGGAGGGGTTACGAGCAGTACTTC.

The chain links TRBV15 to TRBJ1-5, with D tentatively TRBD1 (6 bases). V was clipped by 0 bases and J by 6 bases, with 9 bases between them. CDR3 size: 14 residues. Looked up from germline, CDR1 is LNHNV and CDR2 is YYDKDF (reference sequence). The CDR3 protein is CATSRDGGAQPQHF. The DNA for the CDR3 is TGTGCCACCAGCAGAGATGGGGGCGCTCAGCCCCAGCATTTT.

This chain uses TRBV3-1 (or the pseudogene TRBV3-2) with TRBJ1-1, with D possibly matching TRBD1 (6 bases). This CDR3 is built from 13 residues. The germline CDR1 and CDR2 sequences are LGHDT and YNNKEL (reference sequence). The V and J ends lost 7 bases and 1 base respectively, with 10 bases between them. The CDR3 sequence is CASNAQGNTEAFF. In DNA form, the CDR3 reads TGTGCCAGCAACGCACAGGGGAACACTGAAGCTTTCTTT.

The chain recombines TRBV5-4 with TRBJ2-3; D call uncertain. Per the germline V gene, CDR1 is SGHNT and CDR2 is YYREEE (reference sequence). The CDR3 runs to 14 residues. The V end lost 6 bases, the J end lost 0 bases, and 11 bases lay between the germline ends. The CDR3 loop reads CASTPSASTDTQYF. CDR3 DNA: TGTGCCAGCACCCCGTCCGCTAGCACAGATACGCAGTATTTT. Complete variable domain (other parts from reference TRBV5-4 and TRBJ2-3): ETGVTQSPTHLIKTRGQQVTLRCSSQSGHNTVSWYQQALGQGPQFIFQYYREEENGRGNFPPRFSGLQFPNYSSELNVNALELDDSALYLCASTPSASTDTQYFGPGTRLTVL.

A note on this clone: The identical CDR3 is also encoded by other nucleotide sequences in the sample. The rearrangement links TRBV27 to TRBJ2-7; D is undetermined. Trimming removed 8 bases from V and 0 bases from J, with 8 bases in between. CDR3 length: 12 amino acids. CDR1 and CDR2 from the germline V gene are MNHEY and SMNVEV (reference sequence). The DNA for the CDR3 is TGTGCCAGCTTCTCCAGCTCCTACGAGCAGTACTTC. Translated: CASFSSSYEQYF.

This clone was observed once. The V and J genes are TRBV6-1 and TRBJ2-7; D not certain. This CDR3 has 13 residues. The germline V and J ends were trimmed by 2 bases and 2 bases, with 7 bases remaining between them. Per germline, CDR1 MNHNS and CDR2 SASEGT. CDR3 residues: CASSEHSPYEQYF. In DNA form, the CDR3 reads TGTGCCAGCAGTGAACACAGTCCCTACGAGCAGTACTTC.

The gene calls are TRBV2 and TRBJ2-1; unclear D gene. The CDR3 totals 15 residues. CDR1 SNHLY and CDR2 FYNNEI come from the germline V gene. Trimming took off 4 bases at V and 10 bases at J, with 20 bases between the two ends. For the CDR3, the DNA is TGTGCCAGCAGTGCGACTCCTGTAATATCCTCGGAGCAGTTCTTC. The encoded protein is CASSATPVISSEQFF.

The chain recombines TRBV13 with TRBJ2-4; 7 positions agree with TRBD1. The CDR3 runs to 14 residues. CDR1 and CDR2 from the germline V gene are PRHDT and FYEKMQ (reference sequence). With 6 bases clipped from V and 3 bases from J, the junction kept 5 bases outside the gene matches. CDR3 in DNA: TGTGCCAGCAGGATAGGGGACAGCAAAAACATTCAGTACTTC. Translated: CASRIGDSKNIQYF. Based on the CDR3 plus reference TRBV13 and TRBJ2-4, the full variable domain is AAGVIQSPRHLIKEKRETATLKCYPIPRHDTVYWYQQGPGQDPQFLISFYEKMQSDKGSIPDRFSAQQFSDYHSELNMSSLELGDSALYFCASRIGDSKNIQYFGAGTRLSVL.

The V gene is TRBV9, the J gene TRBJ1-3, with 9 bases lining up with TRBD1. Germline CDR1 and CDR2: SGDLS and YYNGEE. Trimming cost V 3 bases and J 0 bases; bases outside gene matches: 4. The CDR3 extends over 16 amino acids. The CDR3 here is CASSAQGAYSGNTIYF. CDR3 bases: TGTGCCAGCAGCGCACAGGGGGCATACTCTGGAAACACCATATATTTT.

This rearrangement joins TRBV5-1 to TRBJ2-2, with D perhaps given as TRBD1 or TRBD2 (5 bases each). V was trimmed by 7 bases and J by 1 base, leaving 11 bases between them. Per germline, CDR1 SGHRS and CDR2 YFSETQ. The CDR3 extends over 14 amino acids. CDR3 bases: TGCGCCAGCGCAACTGGGGGGAACACCGGGGAGCTGTTTTTT. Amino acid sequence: CASATGGNTGELFF.

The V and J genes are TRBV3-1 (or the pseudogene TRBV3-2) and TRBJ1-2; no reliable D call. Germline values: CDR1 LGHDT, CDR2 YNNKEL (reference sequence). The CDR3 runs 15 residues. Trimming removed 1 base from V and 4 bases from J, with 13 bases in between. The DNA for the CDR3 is TGTGCCAGCAGCCAAGGCGGAACGGGTTTCTATGGCTACACCTTC. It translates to CASSQGGTGFYGYTF.

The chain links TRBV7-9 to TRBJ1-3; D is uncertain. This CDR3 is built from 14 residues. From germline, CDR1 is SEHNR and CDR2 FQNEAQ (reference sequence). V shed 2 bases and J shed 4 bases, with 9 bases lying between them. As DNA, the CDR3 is TGTGCCAGCAGCTTAAACGGACCCGGAAACACCATATATTTT. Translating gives CASSLNGPGNTIYF.

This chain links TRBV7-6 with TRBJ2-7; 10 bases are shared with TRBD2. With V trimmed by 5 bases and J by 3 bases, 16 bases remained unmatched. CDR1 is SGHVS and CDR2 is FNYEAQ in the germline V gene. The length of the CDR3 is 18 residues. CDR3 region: CASSTPPAGGPRVYEQYF. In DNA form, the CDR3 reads TGTGCCAGCAGCACCCCTCCAGCGGGAGGGCCGAGGGTCTACGAGCAGTACTTC.

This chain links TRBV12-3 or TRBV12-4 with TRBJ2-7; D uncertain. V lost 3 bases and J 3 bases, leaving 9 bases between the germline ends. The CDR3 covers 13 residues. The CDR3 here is CASSFFVHYEQYF. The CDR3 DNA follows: TGTGCCAGCAGTTTTTTCGTCCACTACGAGCAGTACTTC.

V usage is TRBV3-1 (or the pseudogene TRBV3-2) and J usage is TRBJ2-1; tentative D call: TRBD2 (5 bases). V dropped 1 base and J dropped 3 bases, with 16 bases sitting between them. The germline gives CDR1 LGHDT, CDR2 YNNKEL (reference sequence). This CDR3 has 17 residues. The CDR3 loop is CASSQGVALGSYNEQFF. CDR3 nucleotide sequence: TGTGCCAGCAGCCAAGGGGTCGCCCTTGGGAGCTACAATGAGCAGTTCTTC.

The CDR3 DNA reads as TGTGCCAGCAGCTTAATGCTCAGGGGGAACACCGGGGAGCTGTTTTTT. Its translation: CASSLMLRGNTGELFF. V and J are TRBV7-2 and TRBJ2-2; a possible D gene is TRBD1 (6 bases). V lost 2 bases, J lost 1 base, and 11 bases lay in between. The CDR3 sequence is 16 residues long. CDR1 is SGHTA, CDR2 FQGNSA, per germline.

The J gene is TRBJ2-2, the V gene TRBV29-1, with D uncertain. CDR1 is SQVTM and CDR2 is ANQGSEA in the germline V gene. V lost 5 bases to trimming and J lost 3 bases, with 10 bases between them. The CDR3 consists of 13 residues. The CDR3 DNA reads TGCAGCGTTCACGCCGAGGACACCGGGGAGCTGTTTTTT. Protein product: CSVHAEDTGELFF.

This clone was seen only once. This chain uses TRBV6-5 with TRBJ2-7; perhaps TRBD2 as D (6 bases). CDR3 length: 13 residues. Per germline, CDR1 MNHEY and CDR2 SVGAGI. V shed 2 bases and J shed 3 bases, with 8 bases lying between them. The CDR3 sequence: CASSYAGSYEQYF. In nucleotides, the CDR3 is TGTGCCAGCAGTTACGCGGGAAGCTACGAGCAGTACTTC.

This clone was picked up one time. The CDR3 nucleotides read TGTGCCAGCAGCTTAGAGGCCAACGTCCTGACTTTC. Protein product: CASSLEANVLTF. The J gene is TRBJ2-6, the V gene TRBV11-3; the D is unclear. Germline V gives CDR1 SGHNT, CDR2 YENEEA. The CDR3 is 12 residues long. The germline V and J ends were trimmed by 0 bases and 6 bases, with 0 bases remaining between them.

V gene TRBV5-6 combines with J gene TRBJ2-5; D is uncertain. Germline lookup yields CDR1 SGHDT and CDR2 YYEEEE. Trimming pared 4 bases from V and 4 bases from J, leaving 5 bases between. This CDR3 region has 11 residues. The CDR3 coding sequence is TGTGCCAGCAGCGCCATAGAGACCCAGTACTTC. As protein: CASSAIETQYF. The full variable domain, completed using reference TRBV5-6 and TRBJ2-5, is DAGVTQSPTHLIKTRGQQVTLRCSPKSGHDTVSWYQQALGQGPQFIFQYYEEEERQRGNFPDRFSGHQFPNYSSELNVNALLLGDSALYLCASSAIETQYFGPGTRLLVL.